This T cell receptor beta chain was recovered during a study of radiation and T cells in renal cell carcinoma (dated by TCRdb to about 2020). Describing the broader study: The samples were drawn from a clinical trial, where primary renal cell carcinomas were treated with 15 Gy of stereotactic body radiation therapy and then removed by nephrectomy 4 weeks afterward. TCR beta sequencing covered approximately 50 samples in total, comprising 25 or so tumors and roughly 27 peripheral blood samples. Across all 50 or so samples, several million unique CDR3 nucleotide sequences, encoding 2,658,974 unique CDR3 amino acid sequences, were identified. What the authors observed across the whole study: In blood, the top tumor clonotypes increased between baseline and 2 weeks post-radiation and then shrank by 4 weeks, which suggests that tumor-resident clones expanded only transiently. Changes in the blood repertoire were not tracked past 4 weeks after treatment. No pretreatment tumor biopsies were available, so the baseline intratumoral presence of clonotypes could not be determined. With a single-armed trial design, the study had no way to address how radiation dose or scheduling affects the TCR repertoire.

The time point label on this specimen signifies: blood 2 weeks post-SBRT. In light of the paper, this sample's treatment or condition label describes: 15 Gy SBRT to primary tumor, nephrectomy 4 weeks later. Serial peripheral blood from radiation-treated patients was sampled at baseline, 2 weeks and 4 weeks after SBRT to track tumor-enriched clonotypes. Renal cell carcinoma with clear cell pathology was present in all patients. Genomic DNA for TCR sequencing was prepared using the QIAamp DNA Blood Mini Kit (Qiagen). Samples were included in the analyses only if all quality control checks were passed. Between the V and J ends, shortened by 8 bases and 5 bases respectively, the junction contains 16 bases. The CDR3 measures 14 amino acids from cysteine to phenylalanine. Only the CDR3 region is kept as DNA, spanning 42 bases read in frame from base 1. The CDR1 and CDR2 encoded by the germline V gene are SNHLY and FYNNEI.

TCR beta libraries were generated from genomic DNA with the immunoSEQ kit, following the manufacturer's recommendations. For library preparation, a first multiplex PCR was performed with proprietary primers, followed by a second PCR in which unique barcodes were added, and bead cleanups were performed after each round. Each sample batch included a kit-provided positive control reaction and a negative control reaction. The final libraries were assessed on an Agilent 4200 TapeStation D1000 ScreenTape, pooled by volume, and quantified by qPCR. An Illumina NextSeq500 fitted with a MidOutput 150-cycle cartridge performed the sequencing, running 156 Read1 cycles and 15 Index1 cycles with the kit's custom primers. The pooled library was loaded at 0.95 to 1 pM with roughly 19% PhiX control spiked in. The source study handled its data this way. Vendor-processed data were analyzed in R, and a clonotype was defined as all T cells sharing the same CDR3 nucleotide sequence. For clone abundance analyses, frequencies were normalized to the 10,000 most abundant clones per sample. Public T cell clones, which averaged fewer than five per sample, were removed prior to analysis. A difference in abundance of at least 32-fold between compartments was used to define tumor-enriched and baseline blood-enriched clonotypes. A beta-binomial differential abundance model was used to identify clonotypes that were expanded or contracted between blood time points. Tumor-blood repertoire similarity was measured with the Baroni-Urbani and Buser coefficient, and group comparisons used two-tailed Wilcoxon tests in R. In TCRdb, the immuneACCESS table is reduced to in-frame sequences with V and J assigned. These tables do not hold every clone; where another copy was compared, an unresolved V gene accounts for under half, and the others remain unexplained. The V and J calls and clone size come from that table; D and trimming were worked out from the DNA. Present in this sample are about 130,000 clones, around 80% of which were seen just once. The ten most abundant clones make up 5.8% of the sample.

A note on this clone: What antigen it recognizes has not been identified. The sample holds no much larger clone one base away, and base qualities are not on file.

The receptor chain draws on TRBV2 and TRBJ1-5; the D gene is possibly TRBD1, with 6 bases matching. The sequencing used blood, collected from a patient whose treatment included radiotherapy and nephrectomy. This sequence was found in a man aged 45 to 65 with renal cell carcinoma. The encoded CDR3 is CASHAPRGDQPQHF. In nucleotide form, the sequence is TGTGCCAGCCACGCCCCCAGGGGCGATCAGCCCCAGCATTTT.